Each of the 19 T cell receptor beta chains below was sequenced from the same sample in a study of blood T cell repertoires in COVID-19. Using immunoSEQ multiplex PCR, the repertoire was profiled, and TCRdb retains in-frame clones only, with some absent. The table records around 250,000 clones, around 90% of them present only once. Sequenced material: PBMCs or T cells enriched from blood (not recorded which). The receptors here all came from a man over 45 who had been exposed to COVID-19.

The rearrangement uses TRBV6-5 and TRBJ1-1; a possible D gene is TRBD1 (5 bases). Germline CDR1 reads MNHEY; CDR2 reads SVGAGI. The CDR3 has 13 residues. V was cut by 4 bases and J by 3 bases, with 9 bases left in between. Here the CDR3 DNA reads TGTGCCAGCAGTTCCGGGGGGGACACTGAAGCTTTCTTT. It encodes CASSSGGDTEAFF.

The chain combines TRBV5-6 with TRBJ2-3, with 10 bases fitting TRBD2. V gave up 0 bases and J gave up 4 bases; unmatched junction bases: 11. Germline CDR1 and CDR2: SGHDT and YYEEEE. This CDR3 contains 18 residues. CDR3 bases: TGTGCCAGCAGCTTGGCAGCGGGGGGGCTGGTATATTCAGATACGCAGTATTTT. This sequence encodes CASSLAAGGLVYSDTQYF.

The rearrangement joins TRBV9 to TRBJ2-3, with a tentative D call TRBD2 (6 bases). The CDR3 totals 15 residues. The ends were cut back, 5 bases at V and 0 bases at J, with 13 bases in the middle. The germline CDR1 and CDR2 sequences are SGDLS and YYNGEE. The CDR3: CASSGPGASTDTQYF. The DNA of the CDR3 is TGTGCCAGCAGTGGTCCGGGAGCGAGCACAGATACGCAGTATTTT.

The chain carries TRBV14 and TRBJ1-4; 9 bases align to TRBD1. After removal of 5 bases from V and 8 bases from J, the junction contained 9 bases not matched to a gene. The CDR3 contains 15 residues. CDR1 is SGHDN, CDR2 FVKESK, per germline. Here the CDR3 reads CASSEYRGLAEKLFF. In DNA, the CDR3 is TGTGCCAGCAGCGAATACAGGGGGCTGGCAGAAAAACTGTTTTTT.

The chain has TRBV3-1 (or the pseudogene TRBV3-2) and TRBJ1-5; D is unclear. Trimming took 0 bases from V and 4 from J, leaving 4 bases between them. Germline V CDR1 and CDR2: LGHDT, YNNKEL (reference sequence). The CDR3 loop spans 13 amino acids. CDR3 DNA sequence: TGTGCCAGCAGCCAAGAAACTAATCAGCCCCAGCATTTT. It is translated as CASSQETNQPQHF.

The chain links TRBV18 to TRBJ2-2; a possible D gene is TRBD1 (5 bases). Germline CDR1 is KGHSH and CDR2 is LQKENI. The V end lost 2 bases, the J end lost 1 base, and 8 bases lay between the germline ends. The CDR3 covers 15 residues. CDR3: CASSPAQGNTGELFF. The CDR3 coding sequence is TGTGCCAGCTCACCAGCCCAGGGGAACACCGGGGAGCTGTTTTTT.

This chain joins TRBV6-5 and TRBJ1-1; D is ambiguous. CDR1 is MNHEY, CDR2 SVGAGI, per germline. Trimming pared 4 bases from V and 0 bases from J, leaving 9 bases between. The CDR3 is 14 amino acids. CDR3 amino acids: CASSSYIVNTEAFF. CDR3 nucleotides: TGTGCCAGCAGTTCTTATATCGTGAACACTGAAGCTTTCTTT.

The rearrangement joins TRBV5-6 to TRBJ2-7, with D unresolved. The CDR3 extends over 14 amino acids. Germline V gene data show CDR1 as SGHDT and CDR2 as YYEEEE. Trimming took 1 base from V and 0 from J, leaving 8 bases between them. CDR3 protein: CASSLHRYSYEQYV. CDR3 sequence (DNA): TGTGCCAGCAGCTTGCATCGGTACTCCTACGAGCAGTACGTC.

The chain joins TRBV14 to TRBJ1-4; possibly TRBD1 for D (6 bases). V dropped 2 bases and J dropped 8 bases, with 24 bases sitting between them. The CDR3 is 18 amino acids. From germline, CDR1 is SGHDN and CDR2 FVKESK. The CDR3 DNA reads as TGTGCCAGCAGCCAACCCCTCAAGACAGGAGGAGTTAAGGAAAAACTGTTTTTT. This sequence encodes CASSQPLKTGGVKEKLFF.

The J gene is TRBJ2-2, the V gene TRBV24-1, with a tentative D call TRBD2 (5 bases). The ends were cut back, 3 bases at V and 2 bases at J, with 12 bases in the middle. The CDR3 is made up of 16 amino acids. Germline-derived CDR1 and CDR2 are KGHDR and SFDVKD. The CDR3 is CATSDGPSRNTGELFF. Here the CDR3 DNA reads TGTGCCACCAGTGATGGTCCTAGCAGAAACACCGGGGAGCTGTTTTTT.

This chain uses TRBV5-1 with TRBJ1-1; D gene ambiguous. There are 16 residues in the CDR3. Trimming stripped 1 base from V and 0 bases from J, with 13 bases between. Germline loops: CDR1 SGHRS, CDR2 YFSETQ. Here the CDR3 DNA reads TGCGCCAGCAGCTTGTCAATAGCTACCCTGAACACTGAAGCTTTCTTT. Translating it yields CASSLSIATLNTEAFF.

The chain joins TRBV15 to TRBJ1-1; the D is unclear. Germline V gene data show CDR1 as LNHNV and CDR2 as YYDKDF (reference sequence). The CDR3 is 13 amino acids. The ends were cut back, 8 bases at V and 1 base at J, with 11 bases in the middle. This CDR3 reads CATSTARNTEAFF. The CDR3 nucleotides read TGTGCCACCTCAACAGCCAGGAACACTGAAGCTTTCTTT.

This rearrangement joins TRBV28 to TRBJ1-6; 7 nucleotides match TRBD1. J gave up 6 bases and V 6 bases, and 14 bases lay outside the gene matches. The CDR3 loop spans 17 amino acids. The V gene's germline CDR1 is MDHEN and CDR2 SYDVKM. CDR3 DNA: TGTGCCAGCAGCCGGCTACAGGGGCGCGCGTCTAATTCACCCCTCCACTTT. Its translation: CASSRLQGRASNSPLHF.

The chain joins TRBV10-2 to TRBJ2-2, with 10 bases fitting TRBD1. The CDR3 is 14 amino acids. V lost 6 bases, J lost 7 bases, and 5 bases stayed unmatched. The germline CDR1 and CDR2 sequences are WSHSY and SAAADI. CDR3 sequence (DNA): TGCGCCAGCAGAGACAGGGGGCAAATCGGGGAGCTGTTTTTT. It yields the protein CASRDRGQIGELFF.

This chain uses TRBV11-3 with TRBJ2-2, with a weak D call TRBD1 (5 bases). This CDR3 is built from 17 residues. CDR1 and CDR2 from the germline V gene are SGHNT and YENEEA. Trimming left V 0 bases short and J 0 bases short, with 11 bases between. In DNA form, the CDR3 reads TGTGCCAGCAGCTTAGATCCCGGCAGGGCGAACACCGGGGAGCTGTTTTTT. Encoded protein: CASSLDPGRANTGELFF. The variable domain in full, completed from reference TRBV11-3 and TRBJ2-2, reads EAGVVQSPRYKIIEKKQPVAFWCNPISGHNTLYWYLQNLGQGPELLIRYENEEAVDDSQLPKDRFSAERLKGVDSTLKIQPAELGDSAVYLCASSLDPGRANTGELFFGEGSRLTVL.

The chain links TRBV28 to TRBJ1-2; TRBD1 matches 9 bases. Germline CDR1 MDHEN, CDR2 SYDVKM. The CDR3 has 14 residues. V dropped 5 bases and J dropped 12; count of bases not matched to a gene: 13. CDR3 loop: CASSPSPGQGGHTF. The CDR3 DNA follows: TGTGCCAGCAGTCCTAGTCCGGGACAGGGAGGTCACACCTTC.

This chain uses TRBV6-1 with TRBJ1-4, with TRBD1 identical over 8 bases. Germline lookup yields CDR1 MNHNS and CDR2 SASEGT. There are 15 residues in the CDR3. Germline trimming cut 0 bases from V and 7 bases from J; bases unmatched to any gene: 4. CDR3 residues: CASSEAATGGEKLFF. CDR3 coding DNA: TGTGCCAGCAGTGAAGCCGCCACAGGGGGTGAAAAACTGTTTTTT.

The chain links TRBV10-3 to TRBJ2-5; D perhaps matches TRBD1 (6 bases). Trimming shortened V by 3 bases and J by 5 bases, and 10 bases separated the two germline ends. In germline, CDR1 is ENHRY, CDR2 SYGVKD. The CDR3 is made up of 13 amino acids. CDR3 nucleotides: TGTGCCATCAGTGACAGGGGAAGGGAGACCCAGTACTTC. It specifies CAISDRGRETQYF.

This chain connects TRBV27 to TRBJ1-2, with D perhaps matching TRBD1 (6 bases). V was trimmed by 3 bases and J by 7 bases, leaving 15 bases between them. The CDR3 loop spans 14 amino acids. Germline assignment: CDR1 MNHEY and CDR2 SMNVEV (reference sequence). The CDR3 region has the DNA TGTGCCAGCAGTTTTTCCGGGGGGGCGGCTGGCTACACCTTC. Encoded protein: CASSFSGGAAGYTF.